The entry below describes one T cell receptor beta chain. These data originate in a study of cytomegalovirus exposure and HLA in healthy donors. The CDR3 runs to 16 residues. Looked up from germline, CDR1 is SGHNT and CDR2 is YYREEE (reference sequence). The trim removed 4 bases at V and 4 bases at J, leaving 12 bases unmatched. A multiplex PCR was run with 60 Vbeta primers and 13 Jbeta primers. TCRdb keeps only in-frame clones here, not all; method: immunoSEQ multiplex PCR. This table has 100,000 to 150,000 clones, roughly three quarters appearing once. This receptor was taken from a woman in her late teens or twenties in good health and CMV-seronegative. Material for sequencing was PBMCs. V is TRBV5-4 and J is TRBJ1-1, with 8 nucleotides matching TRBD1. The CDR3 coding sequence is TGTGCCAGCAGCCAAGACAGGGGCGTGAAAGGCACTGAAGCTTTCTTT. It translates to CASSQDRGVKGTEAFF.